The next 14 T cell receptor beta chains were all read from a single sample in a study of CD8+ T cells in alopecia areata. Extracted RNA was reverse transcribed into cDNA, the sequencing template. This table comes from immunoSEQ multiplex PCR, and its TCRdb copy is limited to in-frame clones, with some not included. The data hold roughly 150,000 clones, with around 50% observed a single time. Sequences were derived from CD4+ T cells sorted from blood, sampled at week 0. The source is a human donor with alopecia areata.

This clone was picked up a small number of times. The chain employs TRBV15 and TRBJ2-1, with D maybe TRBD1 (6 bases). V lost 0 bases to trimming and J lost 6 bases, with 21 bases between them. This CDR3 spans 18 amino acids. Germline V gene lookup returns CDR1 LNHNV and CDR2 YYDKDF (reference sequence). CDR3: CATSRDPKTGMRGNEQFF. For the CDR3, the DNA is TGTGCCACCAGCAGAGATCCGAAAACAGGGATGAGGGGCAATGAGCAGTTCTTC.

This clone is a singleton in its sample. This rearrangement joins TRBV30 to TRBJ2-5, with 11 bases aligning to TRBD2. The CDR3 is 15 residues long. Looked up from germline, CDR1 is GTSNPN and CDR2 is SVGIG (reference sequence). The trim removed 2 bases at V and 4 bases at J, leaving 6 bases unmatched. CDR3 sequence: CAWSIHLAGGETQYF. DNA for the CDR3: TGTGCCTGGAGTATCCACCTAGCGGGAGGAGAGACCCAGTACTTC. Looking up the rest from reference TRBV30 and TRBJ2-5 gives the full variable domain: SQTIHQWPATLVQPVGSPLSLECTVEGTSNPNLYWYRQAAGRGLQLLFYSVGIGQISSEVPQNLSASRPQDRQFILSSKKLLLSDSGFYLCAWSIHLAGGETQYFGPGTRLLVL.

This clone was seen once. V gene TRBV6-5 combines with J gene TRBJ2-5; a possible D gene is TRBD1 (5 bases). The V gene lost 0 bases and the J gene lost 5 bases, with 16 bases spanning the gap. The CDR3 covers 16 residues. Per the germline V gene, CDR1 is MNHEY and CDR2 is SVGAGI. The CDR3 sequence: CASSYSMMAGRETQYF. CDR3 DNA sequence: TGTGCCAGCAGTTACTCGATGATGGCAGGGCGGGAGACCCAGTACTTC.

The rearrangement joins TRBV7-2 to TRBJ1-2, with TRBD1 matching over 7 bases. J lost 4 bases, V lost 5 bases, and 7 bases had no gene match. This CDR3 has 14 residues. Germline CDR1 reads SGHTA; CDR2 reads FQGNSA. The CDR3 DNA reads TGTGCCAGCAGCCCGCAGACAGGGACCTATGGCTACACCTTC. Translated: CASSPQTGTYGYTF.

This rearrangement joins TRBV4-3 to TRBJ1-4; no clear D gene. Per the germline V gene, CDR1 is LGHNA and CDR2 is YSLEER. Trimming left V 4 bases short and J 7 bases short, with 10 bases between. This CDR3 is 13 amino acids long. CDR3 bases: TGCGCCAGCAGCCCCCAACCCGGTGAAAAACTGTTTTTT. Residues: CASSPQPGEKLFF.

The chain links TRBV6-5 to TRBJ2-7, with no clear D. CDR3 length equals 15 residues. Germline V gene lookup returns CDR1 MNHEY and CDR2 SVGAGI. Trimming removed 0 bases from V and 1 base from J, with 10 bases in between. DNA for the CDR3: TGTGCCAGCAGTTACTCGATCCACGGGTCCTACGAGCAGTACTTC. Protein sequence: CASSYSIHGSYEQYF.

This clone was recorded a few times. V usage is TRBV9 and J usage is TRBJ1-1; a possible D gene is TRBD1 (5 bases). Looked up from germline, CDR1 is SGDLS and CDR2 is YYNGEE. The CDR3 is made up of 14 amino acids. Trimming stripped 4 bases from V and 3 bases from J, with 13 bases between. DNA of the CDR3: TGTGCCAGCAGCCCCGGGGGTAAGGACACTGAAGCTTTCTTT. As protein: CASSPGGKDTEAFF.

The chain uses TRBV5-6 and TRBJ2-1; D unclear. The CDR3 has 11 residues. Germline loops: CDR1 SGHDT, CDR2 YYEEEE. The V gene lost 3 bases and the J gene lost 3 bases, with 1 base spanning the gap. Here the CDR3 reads CASSYYNEQFF. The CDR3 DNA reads TGTGCCAGCAGCTACTACAATGAGCAGTTCTTC.

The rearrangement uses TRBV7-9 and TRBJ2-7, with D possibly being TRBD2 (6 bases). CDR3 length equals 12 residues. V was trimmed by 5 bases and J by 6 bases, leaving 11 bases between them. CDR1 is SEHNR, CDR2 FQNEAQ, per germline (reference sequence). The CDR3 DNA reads TGTGCCAGCAGCCTTGGGACTCTCGAGCAGTACTTC. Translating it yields CASSLGTLEQYF.

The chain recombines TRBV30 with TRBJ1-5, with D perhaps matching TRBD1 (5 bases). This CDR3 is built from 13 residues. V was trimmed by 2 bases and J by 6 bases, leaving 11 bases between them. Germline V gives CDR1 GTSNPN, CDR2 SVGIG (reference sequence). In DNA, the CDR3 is TGTGCCTGGAGTCCGGGACGAGGTCAGCCCCAGCATTTT. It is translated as CAWSPGRGQPQHF.

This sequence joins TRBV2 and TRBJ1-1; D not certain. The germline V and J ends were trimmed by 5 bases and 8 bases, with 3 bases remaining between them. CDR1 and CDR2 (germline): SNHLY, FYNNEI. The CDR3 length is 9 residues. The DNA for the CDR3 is TGTGCCAGCAGTCAAGAAGCTTTCTTT. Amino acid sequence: CASSQEAFF.

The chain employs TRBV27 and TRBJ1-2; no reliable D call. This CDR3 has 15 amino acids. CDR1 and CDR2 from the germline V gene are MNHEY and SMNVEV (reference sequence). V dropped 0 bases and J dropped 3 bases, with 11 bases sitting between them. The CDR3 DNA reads TGTGCCAGCAGTTTATCAATGACCTCGGACTATGGCTACACCTTC. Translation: CASSLSMTSDYGYTF.

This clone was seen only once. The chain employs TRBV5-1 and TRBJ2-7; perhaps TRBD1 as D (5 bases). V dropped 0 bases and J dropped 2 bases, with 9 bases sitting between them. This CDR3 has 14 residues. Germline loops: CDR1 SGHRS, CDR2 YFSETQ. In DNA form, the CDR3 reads TGCGCCAGCAGCTTGGCATCCAGGGCCTACGAGCAGTACTTC. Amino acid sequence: CASSLASRAYEQYF. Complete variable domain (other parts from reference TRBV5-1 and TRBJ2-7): KAGVTQTPRYLIKTRGQQVTLSCSPISGHRSVSWYQQTPGQGLQFLFEYFSETQRNKGNFPGRFSGRQFSNSRSEMNVSTLELGDSALYLCASSLASRAYEQYFGPGTRLTVT.

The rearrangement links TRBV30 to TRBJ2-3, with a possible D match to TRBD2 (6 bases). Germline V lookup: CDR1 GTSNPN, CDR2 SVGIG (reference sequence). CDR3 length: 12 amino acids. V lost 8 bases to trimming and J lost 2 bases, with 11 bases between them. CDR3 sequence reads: CAMGLYTDTQYF. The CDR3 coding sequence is TGTGCCATGGGACTTTACACAGATACGCAGTATTTT.